The 32 T cell receptor beta chains in this list originate from one sample, sequenced in a study of shared clonotypes between healthy human individuals. Naivety among CD8 cells was defined by CD45RO negativity and positive CCR7 selection, thereby excluding terminally differentiated effector memory CD45RA+ cells. TCRdb's copy holds only in-frame clones and misses some; the assay was immunoSEQ multiplex PCR. Of about 2.1 million clones listed, roughly 93% are singletons. The sequenced material came from naive CD8+ T cells from PBMCs. Every receptor here comes from a man between 18 and 29 years old in good health. Some clones in this sample may be carry-over from other donors' samples.

The chain is built from TRBV9 and TRBJ1-1; tentative D call: TRBD1 (5 bases). V was clipped by 5 bases and J by 7 bases, with 12 bases between them. Germline CDR1 and CDR2: SGDLS and YYNGEE. The CDR3 extends over 12 amino acids. The CDR3 coding sequence is TGTGCCAGCAGTAGATGGGACGGTGAAGCTTTCTTT. This encodes CASSRWDGEAFF.

This chain connects TRBV15 to TRBJ2-5; 12 bases agree with TRBD1. Germline-derived CDR1 and CDR2 are LNHNV and YYDKDF (reference sequence). J gave up 0 bases and V 4 bases, and 3 bases lay outside the gene matches. This CDR3 comprises 16 residues. The chain's CDR3 is CATSTRDRGHQETQYF. CDR3 coding DNA: TGTGCCACCAGCACCCGGGACAGGGGGCACCAAGAGACCCAGTACTTC.

In this sample, this clone turned up once. The chain links TRBV7-2 to TRBJ2-1, with D perhaps matching TRBD2 (6 bases). This CDR3 contains 17 residues. V gave up 2 bases and J gave up 8 bases, with 22 bases separating them. CDR1 is SGHTA, CDR2 FQGNSA, per germline. CDR3 sequence (DNA): TGTGCCAGCAGCTTATCTCCGGGAGCAACTAAGTTGGATGAGCAGTTCTTC. This codes for CASSLSPGATKLDEQFF. Using reference TRBV7-2 and TRBJ2-1 for the parts outside the CDR3, the full variable domain is GAGVSQSPSNKVTEKGKDVELRCDPISGHTALYWYRQSLGQGLEFLIYFQGNSAPDKSGLPSDRFSAERTGGSVSTLTIQRTQQEDSAVYLCASSLSPGATKLDEQFFGPGTRLTVL.

Regarding this clone: This CDR3 is also generated by other DNA sequences in the sample. DNA for the CDR3: TGTGCCAGCAGTTTACGTGGGGATACCTACGAGCAGTACTTC. Its protein product is CASSLRGDTYEQYF. V is TRBV28 and J is TRBJ2-7, with unresolved D. The CDR3 length is 14 residues. Germline CDR1 and CDR2: MDHEN and SYDVKM. Trimming shortened V by 2 bases and J by 2 bases, and 10 bases separated the two germline ends.

The J gene is TRBJ2-7, the V gene TRBV7-6; 7 nucleotides agree with TRBD1. This CDR3 comprises 13 residues. The V gene end was trimmed by 5 bases and the J gene end by 6 bases; junction bases not matched to a gene: 7. CDR1 is SGHVS, CDR2 FNYEAQ, per germline. The CDR3 coding sequence is TGTGCCAGCAGCACATCAGGGGGTCGCGAGCAGTACTTC. Protein sequence: CASSTSGGREQYF.

The V gene is TRBV27, the J gene TRBJ2-1, with 7 positions matching TRBD2. The CDR3 sequence is 15 residues long. Germline CDR1 and CDR2: MNHEY and SMNVEV (reference sequence). The trim removed 0 bases at V and 6 bases at J, leaving 5 bases unmatched. The CDR3 is CASSLSPLAVNEQFF. The CDR3 coding sequence is TGTGCCAGCAGTTTATCCCCCCTAGCGGTCAATGAGCAGTTCTTC.

The V and J genes are TRBV7-6 and TRBJ2-2; 8 nucleotides match TRBD2. Germline-derived CDR1 and CDR2 are SGHVS and FNYEAQ. The CDR3 runs to 18 residues. V was clipped by 4 bases and J by 7 bases; unmatched bases: 17. CDR3 nucleotides: TGTGCCAGCAGCTCCCCCTCGGGAGCGGGAGATAATGTCGGGGAGCTGTTTTTT. Protein: CASSSPSGAGDNVGELFF. The full variable domain, in which reference TRBV7-6 and TRBJ2-2 provide the parts outside the CDR3, is GAGVSQSPRYKVTKRGQDVALRCDPISGHVSLYWYRQALGQGPEFLTYFNYEAQQDKSGLPNDRFSAERPEGSISTLTIQRTEQRDSAMYRCASSSPSGAGDNVGELFFGEGSRLTVL.

With regard to this clone: The sample contains more than one DNA sequence encoding this CDR3. This chain uses TRBV5-6 with TRBJ2-1, with D perhaps TRBD1 or TRBD2 (5 bases each). CDR3 length: 14 amino acids. Germline V gene lookup returns CDR1 SGHDT and CDR2 YYEEEE. The V end was cut by 2 bases, the J end by 3 bases, with 9 bases between. The CDR3 loop reads CASSFGTDYNEQFF. The CDR3 DNA reads TGTGCCAGCAGCTTCGGGACGGACTACAATGAGCAGTTCTTC.

V usage is TRBV2 and J usage is TRBJ2-2; TRBD1 is a possible D gene (6 bases). Germline CDR1 SNHLY, CDR2 FYNNEI. The V gene lost 5 bases and the J gene lost 4 bases, with 14 bases spanning the gap. The CDR3 spans 15 residues. The CDR3 bases are TGTGCCAGCAGTCCCCACAGGGATCCCACCGGGGAGCTGTTTTTT. Encoded protein: CASSPHRDPTGELFF.

The rearrangement uses TRBV7-6 and TRBJ1-3, with 8 nucleotides matching TRBD1. The CDR3 has 16 residues. Germline V gives CDR1 SGHVS, CDR2 FNYEAQ. With V trimmed by 4 bases and J by 0 bases, 5 bases remained unmatched. This chain's CDR3 is CASSWDRRPSGNTIYF. The CDR3 bases are TGTGCCAGCAGCTGGGACAGGCGCCCCTCTGGAAACACCATATATTTT.

This chain links TRBV29-1 with TRBJ2-5; 13 bases agree with TRBD2. The CDR3 totals 14 residues. The germline V gene encodes CDR1 SQVTM and CDR2 ANQGSEA. The trim removed 6 bases at V and 3 bases at J, leaving 4 bases unmatched. CDR3 loop: CSVPGLAGKETQYF. The DNA for the CDR3 is TGCAGCGTGCCGGGACTAGCGGGAAAAGAGACCCAGTACTTC.

V and J are TRBV7-9 and TRBJ2-7; 8 bases are shared with TRBD1. Looked up from germline, CDR1 is SEHNR and CDR2 is FQNEAQ (reference sequence). CDR3 length: 16 amino acids. V shed 3 bases, J shed 3 bases, and the junction held 10 bases outside the gene matches. CDR3 sequence reads: CASSFDRTGRYYEQYF. In DNA, the CDR3 is TGTGCCAGCAGCTTCGACCGGACAGGGAGATACTACGAGCAGTACTTC.

The genes are TRBV5-1 and TRBJ2-2, with TRBD2 matching 10 bases. Germline V gives CDR1 SGHRS, CDR2 YFSETQ. This CDR3 spans 16 amino acids. The V gene end was trimmed by 7 bases and the J gene end by 4 bases; junction bases not matched to a gene: 10. CDR3 sequence: CASALTGTSVTGELFF. The DNA for the CDR3 is TGCGCCAGCGCTTTAACCGGGACTAGCGTCACCGGGGAGCTGTTTTTT.

V gene TRBV27 combines with J gene TRBJ2-1, with TRBD2 matching over 9 bases. In germline, CDR1 is MNHEY, CDR2 SMNVEV (reference sequence). The CDR3 contains 16 residues. Losses at the gene ends were 7 bases for V and 5 bases for J; bases not matched to a gene: 12. CDR3 nucleotides: TGTGCCAGCACCGCCCAAGGACTAGCGAGCCACAATGAGCAGTTCTTC. It is translated as CASTAQGLASHNEQFF.

The chain couples TRBV4-1 to TRBJ2-7; 9 bases are a match to TRBD1. CDR1 is MGHRA, CDR2 YSYEKL, per germline. This CDR3 comprises 16 residues. After removal of 5 bases from V and 0 bases from J, the junction contained 8 bases not matched to a gene. The CDR3 nucleotides are TGCGCCAGCAGCTTCTCCGGGACAGGGCTCTCCTACGAGCAGTACTTC. Its translation is CASSFSGTGLSYEQYF.

This chain links TRBV7-9 with TRBJ2-1, with D tentatively TRBD1 (5 bases). Germline V gives CDR1 SEHNR, CDR2 FQNEAQ (reference sequence). This CDR3 is built from 15 residues. V was pared by 2 bases and J by 0 bases, with 8 bases between. CDR3 amino acids: CASSLYTGSYNEQFF. CDR3 nucleotides: TGTGCCAGCAGCTTATACACAGGCTCCTACAATGAGCAGTTCTTC.

The rearrangement uses TRBV30 and TRBJ2-5; unclear D gene. The J call may be faulty, since TRBJ2-7 better matches the DNA end. Germline V gene lookup returns CDR1 GTSNPN and CDR2 SVGIG (reference sequence). This CDR3 contains 12 residues. Here the CDR3 DNA reads TGTGCCTGGAGTGTAATTTTGGACGAGCAGTACTTC. It yields the protein CAWSVILDEQYF.

The gene calls are TRBV25-1 and TRBJ2-7; D is ambiguous. The V and J ends lost 0 bases and 7 bases respectively, with 13 bases between them. Germline values: CDR1 MGHDK, CDR2 SYGVNS. The CDR3 runs to 14 residues. CDR3 sequence reads: CASSEYISGKEQYF. The DNA of the CDR3 is TGTGCCAGCAGTGAATATATAAGTGGGAAAGAGCAGTACTTC.

The chain recombines TRBV10-3 with TRBJ2-1; TRBD1 is a possible D gene (6 bases). Deletions cut 2 bases from V and 12 bases from J, with 8 bases between. CDR3 length: 11 residues. Germline V gives CDR1 ENHRY, CDR2 SYGVKD. The CDR3 bases are TGTGCCATCAGTGAGGGGGGCGGGCAGTTCTTC. This codes for CAISEGGGQFF.

The rearrangement uses TRBV28 and TRBJ2-4, with a possible D match to TRBD1 (6 bases). CDR3 length equals 20 residues. Looked up from germline, CDR1 is MDHEN and CDR2 is SYDVKM. The ends were cut back, 4 bases at V and 0 bases at J, with 25 bases in the middle. The chain's CDR3 is CASSSQERQVIGIAKNIQYF. In DNA, the CDR3 is TGTGCCAGCAGTTCTCAAGAAAGACAGGTGATTGGAATAGCCAAAAACATTCAGTACTTC.

The chain links TRBV7-8 to TRBJ2-5; TRBD1 might be the D (5 bases). CDR1 and CDR2 (germline): SGHVS, FQNEAQ. V was clipped by 1 base and J by 0 bases, with 12 bases between them. The CDR3 is made up of 16 amino acids. As DNA, the CDR3 is TGTGCCAGCAGCTTAGTGCACAGGACGTACCAAGAGACCCAGTACTTC. Protein product: CASSLVHRTYQETQYF.

The rearrangement links TRBV7-9 to TRBJ1-1; D might be TRBD1 (5 bases). Germline loops: CDR1 SEHNR, CDR2 FQNEAQ (reference sequence). V lost 5 bases and J lost 1, with 23 bases in between. The CDR3 extends over 18 amino acids. The CDR3 DNA follows: TGTGCCAGCAGCCCCAAATACGGGGCTGGACGGGAGAACACTGAAGCTTTCTTT. It specifies CASSPKYGAGRENTEAFF.

The rearrangement links TRBV4-3 to TRBJ2-7, with 9 bases identical to TRBD2. After removal of 4 bases from V and 2 bases from J, the junction contained 6 bases not matched to a gene. The CDR3 is 15 residues long. Germline loops: CDR1 LGHNA, CDR2 YSLEER. This CDR3 is CASSPGLATTYEQYF. CDR3 sequence (DNA): TGCGCCAGCAGCCCCGGACTAGCGACGACCTACGAGCAGTACTTC.

The genes are TRBV7-2 and TRBJ2-1; 8 bases are a match to TRBD2. Trimming cost V 3 bases and J 2 bases; bases outside gene matches: 3. This CDR3 region has 15 residues. Per germline, CDR1 SGHTA and CDR2 FQGNSA. In DNA, the CDR3 is TGTGCCAGCAGCTTTATCGGGAGGGCCTACAATGAGCAGTTCTTC. Translation gives CASSFIGRAYNEQFF.

With respect to this clone: Other nucleotide sequences from this sample produce the same CDR3. The V call is TRBV6-5, the J call TRBJ1-1; possible D gene TRBD1, 5 bases. There are 13 residues in the CDR3. Germline CDR1 is MNHEY and CDR2 is SVGAGI. V lost 0 bases to trimming and J lost 5 bases, with 7 bases between them. CDR3 coding DNA: TGTGCCAGCAGTTACTCGGAGGGGACTGAAGCTTTCTTT. Protein: CASSYSEGTEAFF.

The rearrangement uses TRBV4-2 and TRBJ1-1, with no clear D. The germline CDR1 and CDR2 sequences are LGHNA and YNFKEQ. The V and J ends lost 1 base and 5 bases respectively, with 11 bases between them. The CDR3 spans 14 residues. The CDR3 DNA reads as TGTGCCAGCAGCCAAGGTATGGCACGGACTGAAGCTTTCTTT. This encodes CASSQGMARTEAFF.

The genes are TRBV28 and TRBJ1-1; tentatively, D is TRBD1 (6 bases). Deletions cut 5 bases from V and 0 bases from J, with 16 bases between. The length of the CDR3 is 16 residues. Germline values: CDR1 MDHEN, CDR2 SYDVKM. The CDR3 is CASSPQRGWVNTEAFF. As DNA, the CDR3 is TGTGCCAGCAGTCCCCAAAGGGGGTGGGTGAACACTGAAGCTTTCTTT.

V gene TRBV29-1 combines with J gene TRBJ1-1; 9 bases map to TRBD1. J gave up 5 bases and V 6 bases, and 7 bases lay outside the gene matches. Germline V gene lookup returns CDR1 SQVTM and CDR2 ANQGSEA. The CDR3 contains 13 residues. The CDR3 bases are TGCAGCGTACCGACAGGGGGAGGAACTGAAGCTTTCTTT. Protein: CSVPTGGGTEAFF.

The rearrangement joins TRBV5-4 to TRBJ2-3, with 8 bases matching TRBD2. CDR1 and CDR2 (germline): SGHNT, YYREEE (reference sequence). V shed 4 bases, J shed 4 bases, and the junction held 5 bases outside the gene matches. CDR3 size: 14 residues. The CDR3 coding sequence is TGTGCCAGCAGCGAGAGCGGGAGTTCAGATACGCAGTATTTT. Translated, it gives CASSESGSSDTQYF.

The rearrangement uses TRBV4-3 and TRBJ2-1, with 10 nucleotides matching TRBD2. Germline V gives CDR1 LGHNA, CDR2 YSLEER. The CDR3 runs to 15 residues. J lost 6 bases, V lost 4 bases, and 6 bases had no gene match. CDR3 in amino acids: CASSPGSGRANEQFF. The CDR3 nucleotides read TGCGCCAGCAGCCCGGGGAGCGGGAGGGCCAATGAGCAGTTCTTC.

The chain uses TRBV19 and TRBJ2-7; 9 bases are shared with TRBD1. The V gene's germline CDR1 is LNHDA and CDR2 SQIVND (reference sequence). This CDR3 contains 14 residues. V was pared by 6 bases and J by 7 bases, with 10 bases of the junction left unmatched. The CDR3 loop reads CASRPGQGPGEQYF. Written as DNA, the CDR3 is TGTGCCAGTAGACCTGGACAGGGGCCTGGAGAGCAGTACTTC.

This clone has just one count. V is TRBV5-5 and J is TRBJ1-5; D remains unclear. The germline V and J ends were trimmed by 0 bases and 4 bases, with 11 bases remaining between them. Germline V CDR1 and CDR2: SGHKS, YYEKEE (reference sequence). The CDR3 contains 15 residues. The DNA for the CDR3 is TGTGCCAGCAGCTTGGGATGGTATCAGAATCAGCCCCAGCATTTT. It codes for CASSLGWYQNQPQHF.